This TCR beta chain was obtained from a study of OX40 agonist ivuxolimab in advanced cancers. The CDR3 consists of 15 residues. V lost 0 bases to trimming and J lost 9 bases, with 15 bases between them. The germline V gene has CDR1 SGHAT and CDR2 FQNNGV. Measured with immunoSEQ multiplex PCR; TCRdb has only the in-frame clones, and not every one. The sample holds about 67,000 clones, about 91% seen once. The sequence was collected from an adult with an advanced solid tumor such as melanoma, head and neck, liver or kidney cancer. This material consisted of CD4+ or CD8+ T cells sorted from blood, taken in a trial of the OX40 agonist ivuxolimab. This chain joins TRBV11-2 and TRBJ2-1; possible D gene TRBD2, 6 bases. The CDR3 protein is CASSLDGTPSLEQFF. In nucleotides, the CDR3 is TGTGCCAGCAGCTTAGACGGGACTCCTAGTCTTGAGCAGTTCTTC. The full variable domain, its missing parts supplied by reference TRBV11-2 and TRBJ2-1, is EAGVAQSPRYKIIEKRQSVAFWCNPISGHATLYWYQQILGQGPKLLIQFQNNGVVDDSQLPKDRFSAERLKGVDSTLKIQPAKLEDSAVYLCASSLDGTPSLEQFFGPGTRLTVL.